One TCR beta chain is described in this entry. This clonotype was found many times. The antigen it binds to is not known. No qualities accompany the bases; no much larger clone lies one base away. This entry comes from a study of T cell repertoires in cytomegalovirus infection (dated by TCRdb to 2018 to 2020). Describing the broader study: Donor HLA type was relevant to the analysis, as public TCR beta signatures indicated carriage of CMV infection together with the matching HLA type. General study outcomes and caveats: The ex vivo response was dominated by HLA-C-restricted CMV-specific TCR beta clonotypes, and the single most frequent clonotype in two of eight donors was supplied by these HLA-C-restricted clonotypes. In both this cohort and an independent cohort of 300 to 450 donors, the cumulative frequency of public TCR beta family members distinguished carriers of CMV infection plus the relevant HLA type.

TCRdb names Illumina HiSeq 1500 as the instrument used. The raw public data were reprocessed by TCRdb itself: fastp quality trimming at Q25, MiXCR clonotype calling, in-frame beta chains only. All rows with the same CDR3 protein become a single entry with the most common DNA and genes. This sample holds some 200,000 distinct CDR3 sequences; about 20% were observed only once. Around 3.1% of the sample is in the top ten clones. V loses 6 bases of germline sequence and J loses 8 bases, and the interval between the two ends is 8 bases. Including cysteine and phenylalanine, the CDR3 has 12 amino acids. Just CDR3 DNA is preserved here, 36 bases in frame from base 1. The germline V gene gives CDR1 as SGHTA and CDR2 as FQGNSA.

Sequencing was performed on PBMCs. The TCR was taken from a human donor in good health (CMV status not recorded). Some clones in this sample may be carry-over from other donors' samples. Rearrangement joined TRBV7-2 to TRBJ1-6; possibly the D gene is TRBD1, per 5 matching bases. CDR3 sequence: CASRGVDSPLHF. The sequenced DNA is TGTGCCAGCAGAGGGGTGGATTCACCCCTCCACTTT.